These T cell receptor beta chains were read from a single sample in a study of blood T cell repertoires in COVID-19. The protocol was immunoSEQ multiplex PCR, while the TCRdb copy is restricted to in-frame clones and leaves out a portion. This sample has about 340,000 clones, with about 92% found just once. The sequenced material came from PBMCs or T cells enriched from blood (not recorded which). Receptors originate from a woman between 25 and 40 years old who had recovered from COVID-19. Both conserved end residues are part of each CDR3. D genes are given only for firm matches. Clone size is stated in some rows and not others, as once, few, many or a class when expanded.

>TRBJ2-2|TRBD2|TRBV2|NA
CASRTSGGPTGELFF
TGTGCCAGCAGGACTAGCGGGGGGCCCACCGGGGAGCTGTTTTTT
>TRBJ2-1|TRBD1|TRBV6-6|NA
CASIRGGQKFF
TGTGCCAGCATTCGTGGGGGACAGAAGTTCTTC
>TRBJ1-1|NA|TRBV4-3|NA
CASSQDYRGEAFF
TGCGCCAGCAGCCAAGATTATAGGGGTGAAGCTTTCTTT
>TRBJ2-1|TRBD2|TRBV7-8|NA
CASSLLAGDNEQFF
TGTGCCAGCAGCTTACTAGCGGGAGACAATGAGCAGTTCTTC
>TRBJ2-2|TRBD1|TRBV11-3|once
CASSAGQGAGELFF
TGTGCCAGCAGCGCGGGACAGGGGGCCGGGGAGCTGTTTTTT
>TRBJ1-5|NA|TRBV5-1|NA
CASSSEGGSNQPQHF
TGCGCCAGCAGCTCGGAGGGGGGGAGCAATCAGCCCCAGCATTTT
>TRBJ1-1|NA|TRBV6-2/TRBV6-3|NA
CASSYSIEPGIAEAFF
TGTGCCAGCAGTTACTCGATCGAACCAGGTATCGCTGAAGCTTTCTTT
>TRBJ1-2|NA|TRBV19|few
CASSMTGTYGYTF
TGTGCCAGTAGTATGACGGGAACTTATGGCTACACCTTC
>TRBJ1-2|NA|TRBV3-1/TRBV3-2|NA
CASSQTGYGYTF
TGTGCCAGCAGCCAGACAGGCTATGGCTACACCTTC
>TRBJ1-2|TRBD1|TRBV7-9|NA
CASVGTGKSNGYTF
TGTGCCAGCGTGGGGACAGGGAAATCGAATGGCTACACCTTC
>TRBJ2-7|TRBD1|TRBV19|NA
CASSTSATGGAEQYF
TGTGCCAGTAGTACTTCGGCTACAGGGGGTGCCGAGCAGTACTTC
>TRBJ1-1|NA|TRBV18|once
CASSPGGAVNTEAFF
TGTGCCAGCTCCCCAGGAGGGGCAGTGAACACTGAAGCTTTCTTT
>TRBJ2-2|TRBD1|TRBV3-1/TRBV3-2|NA
CASSQRGQGTGELFF
TGTGCCAGCAGCCAACGGGGACAGGGGACCGGGGAGCTGTTTTTT
>TRBJ1-1|TRBD1|TRBV11-3|NA
CASSSQGARTEAFF
TGTGCCAGCAGCTCACAGGGGGCGCGGACTGAAGCTTTCTTT
>TRBJ1-5|NA|TRBV2|NA
CASSDGLAGAGKPQHF
TGTGCCAGCAGTGATGGATTGGCGGGGGCTGGAAAGCCCCAGCATTTT
>TRBJ2-7|NA|TRBV11-2|NA
CASSLPAGSSYEQYF
TGTGCCAGCAGCTTACCCGCGGGATCGAGCTACGAGCAGTACTTC
>TRBJ1-5|NA|TRBV19|NA
CASTVMTGGNQPQHF
TGTGCCAGTACGGTAATGACAGGTGGGAATCAGCCCCAGCATTTT
>TRBJ2-5|NA|TRBV5-1|NA
CASSSGAGGGETQYF
TGCGCCAGCAGCTCGGGTGCTGGGGGCGGAGAGACCCAGTACTTC
>TRBJ2-1|TRBD2|TRBV6-5|NA
CASRETSGLQFF
TGTGCCAGCAGAGAGACTAGCGGACTGCAGTTCTTC
>TRBJ2-3|TRBD2|TRBV27|once
CASSYGGTSTDTQYF
TGTGCCAGCAGTTACGGGGGGACTAGCACAGATACGCAGTATTTT
>TRBJ1-2|TRBD1|TRBV7-2|NA
CASSPGTGSYGYTF
TGTGCCAGCAGCCCCGGGACAGGGAGCTATGGCTACACCTTC
>TRBJ1-5|NA|TRBV4-3|NA
CASSPSWATFGQPQHF
TGCGCCAGCAGCCCGTCCTGGGCAACCTTTGGACAGCCCCAGCATTTT